This TCR beta chain derives from a study of blood T cell repertoires in COVID-19. Data came from immunoSEQ multiplex PCR; TCRdb stores just in-frame clones and leaves some out. Of about 220,000 clones in the sample, 75% to 85% are singletons; the top ten hold more than 2%. Trimming cost V 8 bases and J 1 base; bases outside gene matches: 9. CDR1 and CDR2 from the germline V gene are MNHEY and SMNVEV (reference sequence). The CDR3 totals 16 residues. This clonotype originated in a woman in her sixties or seventies with COVID-19, enrolled during active disease. Sequences were obtained from peripheral blood. The V and J genes are TRBV27 and TRBJ1-5; TRBD1 aligns across 9 bases. CDR3: CASGQGSDWSNQPQHF. CDR3 DNA sequence: TGTGCCAGCGGACAGGGGTCGGATTGGAGCAATCAGCCCCAGCATTTT.